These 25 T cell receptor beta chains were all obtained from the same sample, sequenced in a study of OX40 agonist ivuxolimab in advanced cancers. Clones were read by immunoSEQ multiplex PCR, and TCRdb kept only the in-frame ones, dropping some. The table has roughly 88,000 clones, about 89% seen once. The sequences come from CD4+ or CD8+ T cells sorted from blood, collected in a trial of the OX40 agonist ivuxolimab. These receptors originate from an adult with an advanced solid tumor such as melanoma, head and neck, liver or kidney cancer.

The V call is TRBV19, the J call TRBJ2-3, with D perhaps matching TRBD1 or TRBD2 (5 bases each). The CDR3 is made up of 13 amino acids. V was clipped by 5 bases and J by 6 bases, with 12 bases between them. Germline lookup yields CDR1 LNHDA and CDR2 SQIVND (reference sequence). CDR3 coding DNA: TGTGCCAGTAGTCTCGGGAACAGGGATACGCAGTATTTT. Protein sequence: CASSLGNRDTQYF.

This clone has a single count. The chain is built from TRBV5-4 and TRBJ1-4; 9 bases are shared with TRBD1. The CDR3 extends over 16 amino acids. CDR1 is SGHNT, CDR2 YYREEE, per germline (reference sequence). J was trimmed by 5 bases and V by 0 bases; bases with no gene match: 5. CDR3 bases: TGTGCCAGCAGCTTGGATCAGGGACAGGGCAATGAAAAACTGTTTTTT. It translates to CASSLDQGQGNEKLFF. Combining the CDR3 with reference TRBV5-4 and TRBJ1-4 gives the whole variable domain ETGVTQSPTHLIKTRGQQVTLRCSSQSGHNTVSWYQQALGQGPQFIFQYYREEENGRGNFPPRFSGLQFPNYSSELNVNALELDDSALYLCASSLDQGQGNEKLFFGSGTQLSVL.

CDR3 DNA sequence: TGTGCCAGTAGTAGCGGGAGGGCCACCTCCTACAATGAGCAGTTCTTC. Translating gives CASSSGRATSYNEQFF. The chain employs TRBV19 and TRBJ2-1; 9 bases align to TRBD2. The CDR3 covers 16 residues. Germline V lookup: CDR1 LNHDA, CDR2 SQIVND (reference sequence). The V gene end was trimmed by 4 bases and the J gene end by 0 bases; junction bases not matched to a gene: 4.

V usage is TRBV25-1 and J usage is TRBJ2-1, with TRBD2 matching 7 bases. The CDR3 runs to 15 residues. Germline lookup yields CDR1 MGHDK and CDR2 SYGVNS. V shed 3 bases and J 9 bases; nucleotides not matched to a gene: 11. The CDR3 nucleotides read TGTGCCAGCAGTGATTGGACTAGGGTTTCGGTTGAGCAGTTCTTC. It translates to CASSDWTRVSVEQFF.

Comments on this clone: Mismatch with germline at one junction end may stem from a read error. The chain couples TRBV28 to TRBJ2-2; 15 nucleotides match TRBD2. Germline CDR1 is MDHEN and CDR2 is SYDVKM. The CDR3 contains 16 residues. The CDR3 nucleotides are TGTGCCAGCAGTCTATGGACTAGCGGGAGGGCCGGGGAGCTGTTTTTT. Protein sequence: CASSLWTSGRAGELFF.

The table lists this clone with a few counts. DNA of the CDR3: TGTGCCACCTTACTAGCGGGAGACCACAATGAGCAGTTCTTC. This gives the protein CATLLAGDHNEQFF. V usage is TRBV10-3 and J usage is TRBJ2-1, with 11 bases aligning to TRBD2. V lost 10 bases, J lost 5 bases, and 7 bases stayed unmatched. The germline CDR1 and CDR2 sequences are ENHRY and SYGVKD. This CDR3 has 14 residues.

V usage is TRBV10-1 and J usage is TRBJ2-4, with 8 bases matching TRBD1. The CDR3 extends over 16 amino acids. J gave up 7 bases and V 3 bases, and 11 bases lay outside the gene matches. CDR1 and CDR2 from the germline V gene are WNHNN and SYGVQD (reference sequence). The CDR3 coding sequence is TGCGCCAGCAGTGAAGGGTCCAGGGGGCAAGAGAACATTCAGTACTTC. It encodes CASSEGSRGQENIQYF.

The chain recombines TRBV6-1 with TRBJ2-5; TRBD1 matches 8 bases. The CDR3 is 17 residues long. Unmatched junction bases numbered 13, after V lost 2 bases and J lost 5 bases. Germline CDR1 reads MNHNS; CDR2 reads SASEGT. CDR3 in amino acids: CASSEWFRARGQETQYF. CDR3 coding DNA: TGTGCCAGCAGTGAATGGTTCCGGGCCAGGGGGCAGGAGACCCAGTACTTC.

The CDR3 loop reads CASSSHGGGTEAFF. The CDR3 nucleotides read TGTGCCAGCAGTTCACATGGCGGGGGCACTGAAGCTTTCTTT. The chain uses TRBV27 and TRBJ1-1, with D tentatively TRBD1 (5 bases). The CDR3 loop spans 14 amino acids. V gave up 4 bases and J gave up 4 bases, with 13 bases separating them. The germline V gene has CDR1 MNHEY and CDR2 SMNVEV (reference sequence).

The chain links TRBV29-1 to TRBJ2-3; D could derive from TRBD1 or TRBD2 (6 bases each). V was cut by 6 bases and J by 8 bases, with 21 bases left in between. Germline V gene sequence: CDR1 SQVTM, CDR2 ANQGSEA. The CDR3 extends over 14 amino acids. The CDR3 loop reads CSVAVSGLRGTQYF. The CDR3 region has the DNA TGCAGCGTAGCTGTCAGCGGGCTCAGGGGTACGCAGTATTTT.

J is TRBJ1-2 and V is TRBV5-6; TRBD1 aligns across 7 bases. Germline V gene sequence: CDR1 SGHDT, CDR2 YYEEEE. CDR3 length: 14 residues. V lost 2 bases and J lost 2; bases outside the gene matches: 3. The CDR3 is CASSFSGQNYGYTF. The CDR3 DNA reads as TGTGCCAGCAGCTTCTCGGGACAGAACTATGGCTACACCTTC.

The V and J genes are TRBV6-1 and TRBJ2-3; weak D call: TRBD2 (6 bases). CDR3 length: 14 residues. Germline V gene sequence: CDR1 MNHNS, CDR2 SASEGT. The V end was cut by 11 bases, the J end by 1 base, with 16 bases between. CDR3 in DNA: TGTGCCGGTTCTAGTAGCGGCCGCACAGATACGCAGTATTTT. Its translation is CAGSSSGRTDTQYF.

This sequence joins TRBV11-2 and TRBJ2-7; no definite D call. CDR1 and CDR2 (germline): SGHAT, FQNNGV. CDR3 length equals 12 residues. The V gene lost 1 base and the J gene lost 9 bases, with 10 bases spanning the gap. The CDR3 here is CASSLAERWQYF. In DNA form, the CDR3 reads TGTGCCAGCAGCTTAGCGGAAAGATGGCAGTACTTC.

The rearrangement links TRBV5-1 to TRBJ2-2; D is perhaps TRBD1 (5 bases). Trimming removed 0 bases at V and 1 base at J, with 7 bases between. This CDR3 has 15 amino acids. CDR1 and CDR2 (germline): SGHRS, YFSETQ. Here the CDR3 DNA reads TGCGCCAGCAGCTTGGGCGGACAGAACACCGGGGAGCTGTTTTTT. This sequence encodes CASSLGGQNTGELFF.

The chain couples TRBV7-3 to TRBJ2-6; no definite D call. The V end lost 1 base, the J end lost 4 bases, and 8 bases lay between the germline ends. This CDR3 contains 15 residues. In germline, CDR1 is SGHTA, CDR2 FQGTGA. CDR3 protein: CASSLMKPGANVLTF. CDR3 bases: TGTGCCAGCAGCTTAATGAAGCCCGGGGCCAACGTCCTGACTTTC.

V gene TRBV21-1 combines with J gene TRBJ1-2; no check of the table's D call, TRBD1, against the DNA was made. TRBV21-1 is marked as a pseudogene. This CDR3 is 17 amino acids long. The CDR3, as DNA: TGTGCCAGCAACTATAGGAAGAAGGCAGCACCTTGGGGCGGCTACACCTTC. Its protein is CASNYRKKAAPWGGYTF.

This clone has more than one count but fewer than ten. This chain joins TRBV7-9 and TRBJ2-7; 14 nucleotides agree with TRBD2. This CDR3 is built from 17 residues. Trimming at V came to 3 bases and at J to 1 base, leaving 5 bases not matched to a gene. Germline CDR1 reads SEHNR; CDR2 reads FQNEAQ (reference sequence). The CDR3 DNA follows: TGTGCCAGCAGCTTCATAGGGACTAGCGGGAGTTCCTACGAGCAGTACGTC. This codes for CASSFIGTSGSSYEQYV.

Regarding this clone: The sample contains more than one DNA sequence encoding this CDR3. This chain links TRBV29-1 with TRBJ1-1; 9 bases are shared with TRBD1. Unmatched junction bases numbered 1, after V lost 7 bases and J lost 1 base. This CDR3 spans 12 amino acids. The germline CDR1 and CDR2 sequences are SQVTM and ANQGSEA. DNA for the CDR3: TGCAGCGCGGGACAGGGGAACACTGAAGCTTTCTTT. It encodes CSAGQGNTEAFF.

The CDR3 DNA is TGTGCCAGCAGTACCCTACCGGGAGTCTACGAGCAGTACTTC. Its translation is CASSTLPGVYEQYF. The chain carries TRBV27 and TRBJ2-7; possibly TRBD2 for D (6 bases). This CDR3 has 14 amino acids. Germline loops: CDR1 MNHEY, CDR2 SMNVEV (reference sequence). Between the trimmed V and J ends, which lost 5 bases and 3 bases, there was a span of 14 bases.

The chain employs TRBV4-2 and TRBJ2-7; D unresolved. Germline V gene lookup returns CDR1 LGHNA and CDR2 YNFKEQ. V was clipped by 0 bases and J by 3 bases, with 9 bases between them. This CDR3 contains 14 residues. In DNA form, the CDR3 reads TGTGCCAGCAGCCAAGATGGGGTCGGCTACGAGCAGTACTTC. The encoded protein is CASSQDGVGYEQYF.

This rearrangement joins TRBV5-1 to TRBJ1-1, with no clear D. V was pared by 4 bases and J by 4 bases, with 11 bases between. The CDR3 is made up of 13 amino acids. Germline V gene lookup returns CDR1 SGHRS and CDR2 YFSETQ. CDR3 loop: CASSALDGTEAFF. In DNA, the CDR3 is TGCGCCAGCAGCGCGCTTGACGGCACTGAAGCTTTCTTT. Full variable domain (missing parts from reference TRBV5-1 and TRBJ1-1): KAGVTQTPRYLIKTRGQQVTLSCSPISGHRSVSWYQQTPGQGLQFLFEYFSETQRNKGNFPGRFSGRQFSNSRSEMNVSTLELGDSALYLCASSALDGTEAFFGQGTRLTVV.

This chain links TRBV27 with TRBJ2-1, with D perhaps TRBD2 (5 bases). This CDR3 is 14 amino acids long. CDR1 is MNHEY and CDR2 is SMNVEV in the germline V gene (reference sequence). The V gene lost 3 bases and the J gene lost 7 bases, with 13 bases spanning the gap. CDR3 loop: CASSFRPSGNEQFF. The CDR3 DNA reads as TGTGCCAGCAGTTTTAGACCCTCGGGGAATGAGCAGTTCTTC.

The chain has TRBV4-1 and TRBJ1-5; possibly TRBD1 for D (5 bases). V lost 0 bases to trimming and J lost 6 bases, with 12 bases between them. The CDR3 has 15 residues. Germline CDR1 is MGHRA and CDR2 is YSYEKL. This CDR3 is CASSQEAGPGQPQHF. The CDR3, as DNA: TGCGCCAGCAGCCAAGAAGCGGGGCCGGGTCAGCCCCAGCATTTT.

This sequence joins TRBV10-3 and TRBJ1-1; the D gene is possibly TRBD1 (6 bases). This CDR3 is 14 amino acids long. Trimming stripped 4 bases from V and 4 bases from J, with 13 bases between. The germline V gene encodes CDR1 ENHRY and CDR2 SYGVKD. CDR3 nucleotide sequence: TGTGCCATCAGTGGGGTGGGGGCTGGCACTGAAGCTTTCTTT. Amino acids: CAISGVGAGTEAFF.

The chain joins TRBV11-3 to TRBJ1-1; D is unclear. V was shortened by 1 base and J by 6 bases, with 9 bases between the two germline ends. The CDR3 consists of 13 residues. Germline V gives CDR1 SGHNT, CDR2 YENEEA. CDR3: CASSLVSRSEAFF. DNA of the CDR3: TGTGCCAGCAGCTTAGTATCCAGATCTGAAGCTTTCTTT. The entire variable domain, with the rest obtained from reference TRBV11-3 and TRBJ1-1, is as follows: EAGVVQSPRYKIIEKKQPVAFWCNPISGHNTLYWYLQNLGQGPELLIRYENEEAVDDSQLPKDRFSAERLKGVDSTLKIQPAELGDSAVYLCASSLVSRSEAFFGQGTRLTVV.